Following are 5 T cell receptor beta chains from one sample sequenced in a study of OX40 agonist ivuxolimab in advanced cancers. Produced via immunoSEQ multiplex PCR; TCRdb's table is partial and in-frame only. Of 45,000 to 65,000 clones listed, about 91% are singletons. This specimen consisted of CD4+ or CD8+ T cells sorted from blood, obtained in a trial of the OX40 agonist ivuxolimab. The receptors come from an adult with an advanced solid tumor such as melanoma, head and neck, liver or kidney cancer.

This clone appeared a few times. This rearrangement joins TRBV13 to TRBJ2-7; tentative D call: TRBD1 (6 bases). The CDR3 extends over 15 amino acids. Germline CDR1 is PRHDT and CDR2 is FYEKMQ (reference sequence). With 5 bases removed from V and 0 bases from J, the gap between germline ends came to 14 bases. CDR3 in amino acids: CASSTYRASSYEQYF. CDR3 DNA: TGTGCCAGCAGCACATACAGGGCAAGCTCCTACGAGCAGTACTTC. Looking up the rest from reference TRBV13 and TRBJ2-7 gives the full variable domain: AAGVIQSPRHLIKEKRETATLKCYPIPRHDTVYWYQQGPGQDPQFLISFYEKMQSDKGSIPDRFSAQQFSDYHSELNMSSLELGDSALYFCASSTYRASSYEQYFGPGTRLTVT.

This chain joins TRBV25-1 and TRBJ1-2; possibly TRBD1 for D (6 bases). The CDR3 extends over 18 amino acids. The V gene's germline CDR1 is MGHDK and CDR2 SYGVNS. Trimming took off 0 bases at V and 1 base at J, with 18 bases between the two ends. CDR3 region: CASSEYYVRSGDNYGYTF. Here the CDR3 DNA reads TGTGCCAGCAGTGAATATTATGTCAGGTCAGGGGATAACTATGGCTACACCTTC.

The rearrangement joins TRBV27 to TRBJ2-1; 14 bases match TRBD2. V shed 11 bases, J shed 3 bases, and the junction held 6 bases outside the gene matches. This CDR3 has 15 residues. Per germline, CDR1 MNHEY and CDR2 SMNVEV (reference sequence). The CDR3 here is CASGLAGEGYNEQFF. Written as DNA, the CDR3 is TGTGCCTCGGGACTAGCGGGAGAGGGCTACAATGAGCAGTTCTTC.

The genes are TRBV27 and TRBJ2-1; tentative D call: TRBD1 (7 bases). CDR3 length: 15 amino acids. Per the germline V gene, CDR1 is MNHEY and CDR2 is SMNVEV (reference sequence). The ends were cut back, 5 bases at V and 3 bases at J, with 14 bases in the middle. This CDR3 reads CASSPGAGGYNEQFF. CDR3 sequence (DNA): TGTGCCAGCAGTCCGGGGGCAGGGGGCTACAATGAGCAGTTCTTC.

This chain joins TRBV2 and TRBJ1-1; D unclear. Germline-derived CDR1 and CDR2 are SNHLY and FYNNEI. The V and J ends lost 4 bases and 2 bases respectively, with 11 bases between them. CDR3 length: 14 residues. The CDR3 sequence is CASSVAEANTEAFF. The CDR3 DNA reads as TGTGCCAGCAGTGTAGCAGAGGCCAACACTGAAGCTTTCTTT.